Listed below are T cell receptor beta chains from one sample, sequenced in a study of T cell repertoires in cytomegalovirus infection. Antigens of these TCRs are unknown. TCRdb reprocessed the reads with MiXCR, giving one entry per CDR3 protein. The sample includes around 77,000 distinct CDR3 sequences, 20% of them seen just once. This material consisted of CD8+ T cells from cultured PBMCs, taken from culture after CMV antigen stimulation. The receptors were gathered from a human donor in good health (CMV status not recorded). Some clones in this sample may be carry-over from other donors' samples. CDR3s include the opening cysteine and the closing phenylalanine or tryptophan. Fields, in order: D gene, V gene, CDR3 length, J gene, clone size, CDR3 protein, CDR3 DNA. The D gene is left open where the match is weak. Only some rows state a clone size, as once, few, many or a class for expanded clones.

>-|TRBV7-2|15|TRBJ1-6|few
CASSLVPSINSPLHF
TGTGCCAGCAGCTTAGTTCCCAGTATTAATTCACCCCTCCACTTT
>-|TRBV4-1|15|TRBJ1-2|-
CASSQGGRGYYGYTF
TGCGCCAGCAGCCAAGGCGGCAGGGGCTACTATGGCTACACCTTC
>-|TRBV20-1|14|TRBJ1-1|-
CSAANRDRSTEAFF
TGCAGTGCTGCCAACCGGGACCGATCGACTGAAGCTTTCTTT
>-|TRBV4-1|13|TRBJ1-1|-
CASSQPLNTEAFF
TGCGCCAGCAGCCAACCGTTGAACACTGAAGCTTTCTTT
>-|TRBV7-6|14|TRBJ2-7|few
CASSLGDNSYEQYF
TGTGCCAGCAGCTTAGGAGACAACTCCTACGAGCAGTACTTC
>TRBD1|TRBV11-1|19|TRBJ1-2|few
CASSLGFDDRDRPNYGYTF
TGTGCCAGCAGCTTAGGGTTTGACGACAGGGATAGACCAAACTATGGCTACACCTTC
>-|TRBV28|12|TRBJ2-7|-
CASSFQNYEQYF
TGTGCCAGCAGTTTTCAAAACTACGAGCAGTACTTC
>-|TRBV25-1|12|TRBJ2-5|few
CARKTLQETQYF
TGTGCCAGGAAGACCCTCCAAGAGACCCAGTACTTC
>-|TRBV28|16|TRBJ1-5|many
CASSLSSDGDNQPQHF
TGTGCCAGCAGTTTATCGTCGGACGGCGACAATCAGCCCCAGCATTTT
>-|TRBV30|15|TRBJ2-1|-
CAWRYGGTAYNEQFF
TGTGCCTGGAGGTACGGAGGGACAGCTTACAATGAGCAGTTCTTC
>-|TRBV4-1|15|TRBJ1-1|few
CASSQFAGPNTEAFF
TGCGCCAGCAGCCAATTCGCCGGACCGAACACTGAAGCTTTCTTT
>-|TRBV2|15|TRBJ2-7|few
CASTVSEETSYEQYF
TGTGCCAGCACCGTGTCGGAGGAAACCTCCTACGAGCAGTACTTC